The clone carrying this TCR beta chain came up a few times. Germline CDR1 reads MNHEY; CDR2 reads SMNVEV (reference sequence). This CDR3 region has 14 residues. Trimming cost V 5 bases and J 7 bases, with 16 bases left between them. This entry comes from a study of cytomegalovirus exposure and HLA in healthy donors. It was with 60 Vbeta and 13 Jbeta primers that the PCR ran. Libraries were prepared by immunoSEQ multiplex PCR; TCRdb keeps only in-frame clonotypes and omits some of them. Here the sample spans about 140,000 clones, around three quarters being singletons. The chain recombines TRBV27 with TRBJ2-3; a weak D match, TRBD1 (6 bases). This sequence originates from a man aged 35 to 55 in good health and CMV-seropositive. Sequencing was done on a sample of PBMCs. CDR3 sequence reads: CASSPTGTTYTQYF. The CDR3 DNA sequence: TGTGCCAGCAGTCCTACCGGGACAACTTATACGCAGTATTTT.